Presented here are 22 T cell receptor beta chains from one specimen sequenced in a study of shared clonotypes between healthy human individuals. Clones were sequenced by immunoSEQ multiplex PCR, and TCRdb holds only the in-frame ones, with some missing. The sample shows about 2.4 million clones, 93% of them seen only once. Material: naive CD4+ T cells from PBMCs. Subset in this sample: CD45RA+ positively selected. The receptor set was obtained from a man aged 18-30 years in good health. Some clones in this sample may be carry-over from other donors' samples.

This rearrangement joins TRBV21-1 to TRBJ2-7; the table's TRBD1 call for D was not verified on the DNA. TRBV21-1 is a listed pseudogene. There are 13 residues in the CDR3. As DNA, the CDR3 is TGTGCCACCCCGGCGGCAGGGCCCTACGAGCAGTACTTC. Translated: CATPAAGPYEQYF.

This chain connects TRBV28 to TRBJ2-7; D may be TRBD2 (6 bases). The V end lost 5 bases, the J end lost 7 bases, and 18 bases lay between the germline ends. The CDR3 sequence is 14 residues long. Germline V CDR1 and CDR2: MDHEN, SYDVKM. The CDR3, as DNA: TGTGCCAGCAGTACGGGGCGGGATGATAGGGAGCAGTACTTC. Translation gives CASSTGRDDREQYF.

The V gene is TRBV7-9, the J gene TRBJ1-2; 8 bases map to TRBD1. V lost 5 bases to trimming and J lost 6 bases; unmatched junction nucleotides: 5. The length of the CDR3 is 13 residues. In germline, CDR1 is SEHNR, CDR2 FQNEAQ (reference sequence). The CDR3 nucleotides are TGTGCCAGCAGCCCCGGACAGGGTGATGGCTACACCTTC. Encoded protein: CASSPGQGDGYTF.

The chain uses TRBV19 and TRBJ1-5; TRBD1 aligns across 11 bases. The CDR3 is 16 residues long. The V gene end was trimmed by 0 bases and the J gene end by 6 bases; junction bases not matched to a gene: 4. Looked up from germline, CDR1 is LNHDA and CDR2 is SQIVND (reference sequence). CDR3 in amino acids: CASSIDAGTGGQPQHF. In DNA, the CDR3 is TGTGCCAGTAGTATAGATGCCGGGACAGGGGGTCAGCCCCAGCATTTT.

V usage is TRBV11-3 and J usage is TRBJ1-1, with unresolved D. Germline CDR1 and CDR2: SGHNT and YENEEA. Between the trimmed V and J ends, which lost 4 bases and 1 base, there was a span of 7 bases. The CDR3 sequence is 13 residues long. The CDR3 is CASSYSRNTEAFF. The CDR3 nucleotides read TGTGCCAGCAGCTATTCCAGGAACACTGAAGCTTTCTTT.

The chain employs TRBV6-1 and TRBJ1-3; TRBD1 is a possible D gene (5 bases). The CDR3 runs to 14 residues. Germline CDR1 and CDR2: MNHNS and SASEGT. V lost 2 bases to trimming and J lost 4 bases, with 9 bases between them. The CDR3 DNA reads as TGTGCCAGCAGTGAATTTAAGGGGGGAAACACCATATATTTT. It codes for CASSEFKGGNTIYF.

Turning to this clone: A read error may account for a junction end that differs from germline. The CDR3 is CASSEGTGRLGF. CDR3 bases: TGTGCCAGCAGTGAAGGGACAGGCCGTCTTGGATTT. V is TRBV28 and J is TRBJ1-1, with TRBD1 identical over 8 bases. The CDR3 totals 12 residues. From germline, CDR1 is MDHEN and CDR2 SYDVKM.

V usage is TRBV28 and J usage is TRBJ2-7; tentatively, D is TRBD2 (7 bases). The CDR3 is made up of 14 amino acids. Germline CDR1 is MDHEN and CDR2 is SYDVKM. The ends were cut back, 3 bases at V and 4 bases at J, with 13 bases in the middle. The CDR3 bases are TGTGCCAGCAGTTTCGGGGGGCCCGGTTACGAGCAGTACTTC. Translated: CASSFGGPGYEQYF. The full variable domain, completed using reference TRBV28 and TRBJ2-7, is DVKVTQSSRYLVKRTGEKVFLECVQDMDHENMFWYRQDPGLGLRLIYFSYDVKMKEKGDIPEGYSVSREKKERFSLILESASTNQTSMYLCASSFGGPGYEQYFGPGTRLTVT.

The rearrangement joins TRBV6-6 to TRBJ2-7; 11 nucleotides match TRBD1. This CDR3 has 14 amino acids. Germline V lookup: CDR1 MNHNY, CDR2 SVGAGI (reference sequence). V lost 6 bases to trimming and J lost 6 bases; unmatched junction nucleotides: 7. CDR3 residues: CASRGTGTGGEQYF. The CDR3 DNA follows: TGTGCCAGCAGGGGAACCGGGACAGGGGGCGAGCAGTACTTC.

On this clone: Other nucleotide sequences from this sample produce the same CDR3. The CDR3 loop is CASSLELAGGYEQYF. For the CDR3, the DNA is TGTGCCAGCAGCTTAGAACTAGCGGGAGGGTACGAGCAGTACTTC. The chain employs TRBV11-2 and TRBJ2-7; the match to TRBD2 covers 13 bases. In germline, CDR1 is SGHAT, CDR2 FQNNGV. J lost 4 bases, V lost 0 bases, and 0 bases had no gene match. CDR3 size: 15 residues.

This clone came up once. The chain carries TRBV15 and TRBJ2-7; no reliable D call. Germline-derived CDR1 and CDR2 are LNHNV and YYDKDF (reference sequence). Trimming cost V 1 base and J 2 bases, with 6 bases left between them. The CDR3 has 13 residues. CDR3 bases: TGTGCCACCAGCAGAGGACCCCCCTACGAGCAGTACTTC. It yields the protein CATSRGPPYEQYF.

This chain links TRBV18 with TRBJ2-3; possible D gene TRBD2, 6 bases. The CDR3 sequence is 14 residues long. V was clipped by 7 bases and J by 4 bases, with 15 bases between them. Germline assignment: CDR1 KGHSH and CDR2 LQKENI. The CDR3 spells CASFDREPADTQYF. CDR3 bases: TGTGCCAGCTTTGACCGGGAGCCCGCAGATACGCAGTATTTT.

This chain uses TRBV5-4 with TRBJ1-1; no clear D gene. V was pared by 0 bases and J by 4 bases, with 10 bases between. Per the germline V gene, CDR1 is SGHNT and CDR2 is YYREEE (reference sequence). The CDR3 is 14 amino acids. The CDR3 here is CASSLDARLTEAFF. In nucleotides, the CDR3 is TGTGCCAGCAGCTTGGACGCCAGGCTCACTGAAGCTTTCTTT.

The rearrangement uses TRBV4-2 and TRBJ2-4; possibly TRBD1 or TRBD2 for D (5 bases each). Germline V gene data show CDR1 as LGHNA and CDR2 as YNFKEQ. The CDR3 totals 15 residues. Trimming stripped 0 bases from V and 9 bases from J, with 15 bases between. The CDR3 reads CASSQDESRGSIQYF. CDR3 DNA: TGTGCCAGCAGCCAAGACGAATCGAGGGGAAGCATTCAGTACTTC.

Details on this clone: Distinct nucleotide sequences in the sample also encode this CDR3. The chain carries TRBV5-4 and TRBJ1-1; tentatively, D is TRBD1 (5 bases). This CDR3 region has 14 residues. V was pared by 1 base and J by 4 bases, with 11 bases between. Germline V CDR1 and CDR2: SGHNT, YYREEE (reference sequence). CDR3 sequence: CASSLTGPGTEAFF. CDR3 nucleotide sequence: TGTGCCAGCAGCTTGACGGGGCCTGGCACTGAAGCTTTCTTT.

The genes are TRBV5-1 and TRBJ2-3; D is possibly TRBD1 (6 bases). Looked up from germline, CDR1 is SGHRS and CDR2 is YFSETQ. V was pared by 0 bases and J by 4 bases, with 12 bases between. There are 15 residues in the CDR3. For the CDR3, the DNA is TGCGCCAGCAGCTTGGAACAGGGTGGCCCAGATACGCAGTATTTT. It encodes CASSLEQGGPDTQYF.

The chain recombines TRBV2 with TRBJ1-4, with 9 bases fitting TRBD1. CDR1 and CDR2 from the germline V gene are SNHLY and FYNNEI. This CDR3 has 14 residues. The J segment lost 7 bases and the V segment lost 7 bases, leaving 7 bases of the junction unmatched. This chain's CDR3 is CASISNRGPEKLFF. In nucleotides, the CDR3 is TGTGCCAGCATCTCAAACAGGGGGCCTGAAAAACTGTTTTTT.

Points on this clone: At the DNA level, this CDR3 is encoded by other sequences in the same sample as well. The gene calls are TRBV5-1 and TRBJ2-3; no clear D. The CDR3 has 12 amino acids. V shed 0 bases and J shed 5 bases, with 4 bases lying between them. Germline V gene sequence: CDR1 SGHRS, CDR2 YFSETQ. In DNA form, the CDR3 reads TGCGCCAGCAGCTTGGTCCAAGATACGCAGTATTTT. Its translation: CASSLVQDTQYF.

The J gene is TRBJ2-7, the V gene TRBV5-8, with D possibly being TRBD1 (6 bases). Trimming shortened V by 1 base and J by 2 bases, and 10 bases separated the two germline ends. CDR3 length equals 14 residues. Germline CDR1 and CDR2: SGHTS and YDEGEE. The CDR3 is CASSLIRGTYEQYF. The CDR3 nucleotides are TGTGCCAGCAGCTTGATTAGGGGGACCTACGAGCAGTACTTC.

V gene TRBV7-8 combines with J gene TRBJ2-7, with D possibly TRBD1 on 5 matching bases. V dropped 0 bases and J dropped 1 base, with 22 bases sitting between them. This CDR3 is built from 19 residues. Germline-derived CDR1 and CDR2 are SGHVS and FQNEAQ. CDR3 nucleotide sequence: TGTGCCAGCAGCTTAGCGCGCGTTACGGGCAGGGCCCGGTCCTACGAGCAGTACTTC. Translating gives CASSLARVTGRARSYEQYF.

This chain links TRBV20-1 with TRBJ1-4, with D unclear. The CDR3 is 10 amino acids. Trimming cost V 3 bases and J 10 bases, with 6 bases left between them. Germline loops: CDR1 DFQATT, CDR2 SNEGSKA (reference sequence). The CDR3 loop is CSASKGKLFF. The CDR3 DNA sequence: TGCAGTGCTAGTAAGGGAAAACTGTTTTTT.

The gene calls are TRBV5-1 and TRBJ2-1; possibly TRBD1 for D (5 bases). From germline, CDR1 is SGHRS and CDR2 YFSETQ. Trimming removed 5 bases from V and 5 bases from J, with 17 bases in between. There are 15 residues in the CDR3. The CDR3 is CASSDLREAHNEQFF. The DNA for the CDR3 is TGCGCCAGCAGTGACCTCAGGGAAGCGCACAATGAGCAGTTCTTC.